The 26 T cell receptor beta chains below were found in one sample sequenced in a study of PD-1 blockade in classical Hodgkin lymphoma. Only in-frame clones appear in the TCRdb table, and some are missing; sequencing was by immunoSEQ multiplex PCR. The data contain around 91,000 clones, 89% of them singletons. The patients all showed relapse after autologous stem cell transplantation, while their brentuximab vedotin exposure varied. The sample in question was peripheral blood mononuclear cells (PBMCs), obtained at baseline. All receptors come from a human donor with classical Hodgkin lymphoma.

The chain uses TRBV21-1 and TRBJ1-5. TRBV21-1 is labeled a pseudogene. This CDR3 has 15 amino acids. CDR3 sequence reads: CASSMGLRGNQPQHF. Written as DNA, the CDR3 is TGTGCCAGCAGTATGGGACTACGGGGCAATCAGCCCCAGCATTTT.

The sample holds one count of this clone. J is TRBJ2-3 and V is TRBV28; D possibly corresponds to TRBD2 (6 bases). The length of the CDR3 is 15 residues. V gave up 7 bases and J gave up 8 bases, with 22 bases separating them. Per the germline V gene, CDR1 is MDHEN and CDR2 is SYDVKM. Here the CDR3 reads CASTSGLWPSGTQYF. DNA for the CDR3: TGTGCCAGCACCTCGGGACTTTGGCCCTCGGGTACGCAGTATTTT.

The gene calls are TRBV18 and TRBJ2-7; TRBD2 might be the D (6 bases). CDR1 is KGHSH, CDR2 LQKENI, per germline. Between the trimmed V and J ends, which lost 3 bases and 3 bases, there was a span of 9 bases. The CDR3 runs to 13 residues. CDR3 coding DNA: TGTGCCAGCTCACCTATGGGGGGCTACGAGCAGTACTTC. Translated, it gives CASSPMGGYEQYF.

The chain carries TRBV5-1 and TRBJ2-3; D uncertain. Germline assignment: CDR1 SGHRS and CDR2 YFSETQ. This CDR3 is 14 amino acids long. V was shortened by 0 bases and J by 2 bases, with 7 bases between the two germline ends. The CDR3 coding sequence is TGCGCCAGCAGCTTGGGCAGCTCCACAGATACGCAGTATTTT. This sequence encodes CASSLGSSTDTQYF. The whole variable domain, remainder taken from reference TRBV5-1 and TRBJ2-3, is KAGVTQTPRYLIKTRGQQVTLSCSPISGHRSVSWYQQTPGQGLQFLFEYFSETQRNKGNFPGRFSGRQFSNSRSEMNVSTLELGDSALYLCASSLGSSTDTQYFGPGTRLTVL.

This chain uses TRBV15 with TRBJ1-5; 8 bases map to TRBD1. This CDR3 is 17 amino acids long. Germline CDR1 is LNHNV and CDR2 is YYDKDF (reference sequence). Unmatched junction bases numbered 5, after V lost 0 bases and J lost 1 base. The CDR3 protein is CATSRDEDRASNQPQHF. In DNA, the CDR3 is TGTGCCACCAGCAGAGATGAGGACAGGGCAAGCAATCAGCCCCAGCATTTT.

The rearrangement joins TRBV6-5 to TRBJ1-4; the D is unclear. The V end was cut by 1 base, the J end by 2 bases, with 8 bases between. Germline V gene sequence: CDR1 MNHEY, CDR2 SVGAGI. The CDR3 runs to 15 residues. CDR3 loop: CASSYWGGTNEKLFF. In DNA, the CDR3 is TGTGCCAGCAGTTACTGGGGAGGGACTAATGAAAAACTGTTTTTT.

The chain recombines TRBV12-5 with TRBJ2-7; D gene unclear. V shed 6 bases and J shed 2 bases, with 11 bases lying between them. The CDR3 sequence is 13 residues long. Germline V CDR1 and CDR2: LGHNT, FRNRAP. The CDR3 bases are TGTGCTAGTGGAAACAATCTTACCTACGAGCAGTACTTC. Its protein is CASGNNLTYEQYF.

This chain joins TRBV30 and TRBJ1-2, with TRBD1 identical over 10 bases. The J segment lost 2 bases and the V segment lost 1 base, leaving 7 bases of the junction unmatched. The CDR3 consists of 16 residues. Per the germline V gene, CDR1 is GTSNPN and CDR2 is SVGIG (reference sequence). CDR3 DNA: TGTGCCTGGAGTGGGGGACAGGGGCTTGGGAACTATGGCTACACCTTC. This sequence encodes CAWSGGQGLGNYGYTF.

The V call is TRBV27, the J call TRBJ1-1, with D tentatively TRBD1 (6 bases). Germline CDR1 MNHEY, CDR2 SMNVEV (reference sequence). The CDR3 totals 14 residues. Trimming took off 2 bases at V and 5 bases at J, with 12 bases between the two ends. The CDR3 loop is CASSLGWGLTEAFF. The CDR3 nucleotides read TGTGCCAGCAGTTTAGGTTGGGGGCTGACTGAAGCTTTCTTT.

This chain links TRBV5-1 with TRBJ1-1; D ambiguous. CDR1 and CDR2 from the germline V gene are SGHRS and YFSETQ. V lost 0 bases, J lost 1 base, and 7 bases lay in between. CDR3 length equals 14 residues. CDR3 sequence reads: CASSLEWGNTEAFF. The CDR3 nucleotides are TGCGCCAGCAGCTTGGAATGGGGGAACACTGAAGCTTTCTTT. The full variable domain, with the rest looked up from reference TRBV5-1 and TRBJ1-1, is KAGVTQTPRYLIKTRGQQVTLSCSPISGHRSVSWYQQTPGQGLQFLFEYFSETQRNKGNFPGRFSGRQFSNSRSEMNVSTLELGDSALYLCASSLEWGNTEAFFGQGTRLTVV.

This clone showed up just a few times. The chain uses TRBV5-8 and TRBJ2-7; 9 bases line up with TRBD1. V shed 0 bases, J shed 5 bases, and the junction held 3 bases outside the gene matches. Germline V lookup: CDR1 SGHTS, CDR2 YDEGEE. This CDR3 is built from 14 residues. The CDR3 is CASSLGTGVDEQYF. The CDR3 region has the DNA TGTGCCAGCAGCTTGGGGACAGGGGTCGACGAGCAGTACTTC. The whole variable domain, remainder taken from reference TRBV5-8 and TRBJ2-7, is EAGVTQSPTHLIKTRGQQATLRCSPISGHTSVYWYQQALGLGLQFLLWYDEGEERNRGNFPPRFSGRQFPNYSSELNVNALELEDSALYLCASSLGTGVDEQYFGPGTRLTVT.

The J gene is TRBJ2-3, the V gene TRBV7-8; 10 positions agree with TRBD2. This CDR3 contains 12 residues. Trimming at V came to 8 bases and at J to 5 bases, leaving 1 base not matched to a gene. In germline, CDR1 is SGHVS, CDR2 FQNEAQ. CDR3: CASASGRDTQYF. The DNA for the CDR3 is TGTGCCAGCGCTAGCGGGAGAGATACGCAGTATTTT.

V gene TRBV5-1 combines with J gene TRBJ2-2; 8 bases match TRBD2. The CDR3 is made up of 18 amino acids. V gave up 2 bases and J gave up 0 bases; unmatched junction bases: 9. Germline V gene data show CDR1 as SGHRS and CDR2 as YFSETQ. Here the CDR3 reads CASSLRSRAGANTGELFF. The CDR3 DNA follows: TGCGCCAGCAGCTTACGTTCACGAGCGGGAGCGAACACCGGGGAGCTGTTTTTT.

CDR3: CASSLSPSGALYEQYF. CDR3 coding DNA: TGTGCCAGCAGTTTATCTCCCAGTGGGGCCCTCTACGAGCAGTACTTC. V and J are TRBV11-1 and TRBJ2-7; tentative D call: TRBD1 (5 bases). The V and J ends lost 6 bases and 3 bases respectively, with 21 bases between them. The germline V gene has CDR1 SGHAT and CDR2 FQDESV (reference sequence). The CDR3 extends over 16 amino acids.

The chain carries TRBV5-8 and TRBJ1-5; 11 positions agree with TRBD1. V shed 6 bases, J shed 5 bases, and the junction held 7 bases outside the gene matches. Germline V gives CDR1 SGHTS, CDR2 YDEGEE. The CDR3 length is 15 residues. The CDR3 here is CASTPRTGGDQPQHF. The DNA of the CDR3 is TGTGCCAGCACCCCCCGGACAGGGGGCGATCAGCCCCAGCATTTT.

The CDR3 is CASSELYRQFF. Here the CDR3 DNA reads TGTGCCAGCAGTGAATTATATAGGCAGTTCTTC. V gene TRBV25-1 combines with J gene TRBJ2-1, with D hard to call. The germline V and J ends were trimmed by 1 base and 12 bases, with 7 bases remaining between them. There are 11 residues in the CDR3. Germline values: CDR1 MGHDK, CDR2 SYGVNS. Full variable domain (missing parts from reference TRBV25-1 and TRBJ2-1): EADIYQTPRYLVIGTGKKITLECSQTMGHDKMYWYQQDPGMELHLIHYSYGVNSTEKGDLSSESTVSRIRTEHFPLTLESARPSHTSQYLCASSELYRQFFGPGTRLTVL.

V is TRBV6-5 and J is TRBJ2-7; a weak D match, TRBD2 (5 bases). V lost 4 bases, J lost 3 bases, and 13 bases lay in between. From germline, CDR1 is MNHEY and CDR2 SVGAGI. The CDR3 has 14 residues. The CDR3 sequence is CASSLANPNYEQYF. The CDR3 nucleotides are TGTGCCAGCAGTTTAGCGAACCCCAACTACGAGCAGTACTTC.

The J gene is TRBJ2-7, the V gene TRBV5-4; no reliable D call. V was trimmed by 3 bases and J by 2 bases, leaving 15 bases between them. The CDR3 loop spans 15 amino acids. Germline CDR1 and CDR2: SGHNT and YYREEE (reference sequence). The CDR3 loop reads CASSSSASVPYEQYF. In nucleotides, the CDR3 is TGTGCCAGCAGCTCCTCGGCGTCAGTCCCCTACGAGCAGTACTTC. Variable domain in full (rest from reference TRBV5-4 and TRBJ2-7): ETGVTQSPTHLIKTRGQQVTLRCSSQSGHNTVSWYQQALGQGPQFIFQYYREEENGRGNFPPRFSGLQFPNYSSELNVNALELDDSALYLCASSSSASVPYEQYFGPGTRLTVT.

The CDR3 DNA reads TGTGCCAGCAGGGGGGTGGGGAAAGAGACCCAGTACTTC. It codes for CASRGVGKETQYF. The chain combines TRBV6-5 with TRBJ2-5, with D perhaps assigned TRBD1 or TRBD2 (5 bases each). The V end was cut by 6 bases, the J end by 3 bases, with 11 bases between. This CDR3 is 13 amino acids long. From germline, CDR1 is MNHEY and CDR2 SVGAGI.

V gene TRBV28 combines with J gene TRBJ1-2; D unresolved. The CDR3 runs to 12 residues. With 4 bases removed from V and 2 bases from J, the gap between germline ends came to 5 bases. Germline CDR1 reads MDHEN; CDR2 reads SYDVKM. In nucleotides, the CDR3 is TGTGCCAGCAGTTCGAAGAACTATGGCTACACCTTC. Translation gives CASSSKNYGYTF.

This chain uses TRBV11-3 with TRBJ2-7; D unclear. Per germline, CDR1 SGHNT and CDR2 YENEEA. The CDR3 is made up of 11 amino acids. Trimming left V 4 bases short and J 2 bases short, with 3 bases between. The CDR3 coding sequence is TGTGCCAGCAGCTCCCCCTACGAGCAGTACTTC. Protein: CASSSPYEQYF.

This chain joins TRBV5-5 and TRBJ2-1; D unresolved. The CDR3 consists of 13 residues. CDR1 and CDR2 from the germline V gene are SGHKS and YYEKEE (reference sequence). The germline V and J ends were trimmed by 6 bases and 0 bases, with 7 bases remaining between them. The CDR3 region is CASTGPSYNEQFF. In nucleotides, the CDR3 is TGTGCCAGCACTGGCCCCTCCTACAATGAGCAGTTCTTC.

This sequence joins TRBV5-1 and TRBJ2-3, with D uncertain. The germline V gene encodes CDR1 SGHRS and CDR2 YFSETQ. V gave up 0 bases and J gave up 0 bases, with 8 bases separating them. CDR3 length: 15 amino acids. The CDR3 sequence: CASSLDGFSTDTQYF. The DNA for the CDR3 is TGCGCCAGCAGCTTGGATGGGTTCAGCACAGATACGCAGTATTTT.

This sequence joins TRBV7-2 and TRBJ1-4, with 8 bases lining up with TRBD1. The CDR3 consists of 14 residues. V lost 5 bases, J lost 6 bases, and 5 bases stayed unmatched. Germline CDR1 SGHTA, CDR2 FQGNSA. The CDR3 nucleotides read TGTGCCAGCAGCCGCAGGGGGCGGTATGAAAAACTGTTTTTT. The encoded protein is CASSRRGRYEKLFF.

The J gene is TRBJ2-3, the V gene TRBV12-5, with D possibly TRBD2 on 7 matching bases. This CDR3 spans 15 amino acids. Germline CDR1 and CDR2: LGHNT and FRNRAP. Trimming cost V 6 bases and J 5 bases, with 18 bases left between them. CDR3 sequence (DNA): TGTGCTAGTGGCCTGGGGGCGGGAGCGGTAGATACGCAGTATTTT. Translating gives CASGLGAGAVDTQYF.

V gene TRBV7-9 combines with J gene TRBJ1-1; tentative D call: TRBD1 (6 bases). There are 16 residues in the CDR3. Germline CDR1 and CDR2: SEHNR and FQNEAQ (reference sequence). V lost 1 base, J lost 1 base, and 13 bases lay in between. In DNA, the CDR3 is TGTGCCAGCAGCTTAGGGGGGGCAGGTTCGAACACTGAAGCTTTCTTT. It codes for CASSLGGAGSNTEAFF.